A selection of T cell receptor beta chains follows, all from one sample in a study of monozygotic twins with inflammatory bowel disease. Each CDR3 protein gets one entry in TCRdb, which reprocessed the 5' RACE reads and gives no DNA. The specimen's table records 150,000 to 200,000 distinct CDR3 sequences. Sequencing used blood. The receptor source for this set is a human donor with ulcerative colitis or Crohn's disease, or a healthy co-twin of an affected twin (not recorded which). Both conserved end residues are part of each CDR3.

V	J	CDR3
TRBV6-2/TRBV6-3	TRBJ2-7	CASSYSLAGQYEQYF
TRBV29-1	TRBJ2-7	CSVGRGTGLLEQYF
TRBV6-2/TRBV6-3	TRBJ2-1	CASSYSWYEQFF
TRBV27	TRBJ1-4	CASSLYSSNEKLFF
TRBV5-6	TRBJ2-1	CASSFVGDEQFF
TRBV5-1	TRBJ1-1	CASSPLGVFQDPLNTEAFF
TRBV29-1	TRBJ2-1	CSVGGLIRSSSYNEQFF
TRBV5-1	TRBJ1-1	CASSSGGQNTEAFF
TRBV18	TRBJ2-4	CASSPSTGLIAKNIQYF
TRBV20-1	TRBJ2-1	CSARGWSVEQFF
TRBV28	TRBJ2-3	CASTRAGTGVEDTQYF
TRBV18	TRBJ1-5	CASSPRGTVSNQPQHF
TRBV10-3	TRBJ2-1	CAISDVRGNTEQFF
TRBV20-1	TRBJ2-7	CSARGDRGPEQYF
TRBV11-2	TRBJ2-5	CASSLDRWGETQYF
TRBV10-3	TRBJ2-1	CAIRGAGSGDEQFF
TRBV6-1	TRBJ2-3	CASSEPYRGDTQYF
TRBV6-5	TRBJ2-1	CASSSITGVSYNEQFF
TRBV11-2	TRBJ2-7	CASSFTSGSYEQYF
TRBV4-1	TRBJ2-2	CASSQDPVAGGFRELFF
TRBV6-5	TRBJ2-7	CASSYSRGYEQYF
TRBV7-3	TRBJ1-1	CASSLTGGEGTEAFF
TRBV10-3	TRBJ1-5	CAISESQTFNQPQHF
TRBV4-3	TRBJ2-1	CARSLGLADKWGQFF
TRBV6-1	TRBJ2-7	CASSRQMLAYEQYF
TRBV10-3	TRBJ2-5	CATRQGARGETQYF
TRBV10-2	TRBJ1-5	CASSLGTLSNQPQHF
TRBV28	TRBJ1-4	CATRDGTNEKLFF
TRBV28	TRBJ1-4	CASSLSGQGGIEKLFF
TRBV7-2	TRBJ1-4	CASSLAGLGKLFF
TRBV11-3	TRBJ2-1	CASSKGLAGGLSYNEQFF
TRBV28	TRBJ2-7	CASSPVWGYEQYF
TRBV28	TRBJ2-3	CASRRPGLVADTQYF
TRBV11-2	TRBJ2-1	CASSPGPRNNEQFF
TRBV5-1	TRBJ2-2	CASSPTGNTGELFF
TRBV9	TRBJ2-3	CASSVSGRATRDTQYF
TRBV20-1	TRBJ2-3	CSERGQADTQYF
TRBV9	TRBJ2-3	CASSLAGATDTQYF
TRBV4-2	TRBJ2-6	CASSQDGVVGGGSGANVLTF
TRBV5-1	TRBJ2-3	CASSLVGLAGTEDTQYF
TRBV29-1	TRBJ2-2	CSAPTDSGELFF
TRBV5-1	TRBJ1-1	CASSLDGGRGMEAFF
TRBV5-6	TRBJ2-7	CASSRWHGLYEQYF
TRBV29-1	TRBJ2-3	CSVDRVNTDTQYF
TRBV20-1	TRBJ1-2	CSARGTAYGYTF
TRBV5-1	TRBJ1-3	CASRSGNTIYF
TRBV10-2	TRBJ1-5	CASSESGGRRNQPQHF
TRBV6-5	TRBJ2-2	CASSYLTGGNTGELFF
TRBV7-9	TRBJ2-5	CASRGKGQETQYF
TRBV4-1	TRBJ2-7	CASSLRGASSYEQYF
TRBV7-3	TRBJ2-1	CASSLIGVESSYNEQFF